This T cell receptor (beta chain) was observed in a study of T cell responses to AZD1222 COVID-19 vaccine. Germline values: CDR1 LGHNA, CDR2 YNFKEQ. V gave up 4 bases and J gave up 3 bases, with 11 bases separating them. The CDR3 loop spans 14 amino acids. TCRdb keeps only in-frame clones here, not all; method: immunoSEQ multiplex PCR. The data contain 82,000 or so clones, over 90% of them singletons. This clone is a singleton in its sample. The chain carries TRBV4-2 and TRBJ2-3; D gene ambiguous. The receptor was derived from an adult in good health. The source material was peripheral blood, sampled on day 0 of AZD1222 vaccination. The CDR3 DNA sequence: TGTGCCAGCAGCCGATCCCTAGGTACAGATACGCAGTATTTT. It translates to CASSRSLGTDTQYF.